One T cell receptor (beta chain) is described in this entry. Its antigen is unknown. The sample comes from a study of cytomegalovirus exposure and HLA in healthy donors. The wider study: Findings of an earlier analysis included about 120 million unique TCR beta sequences from 200 million or so T cells. Whole-study results and caveats: Reported findings show TCR beta sequences accurately forecast HLA-A and HLA-B alleles in most subjects. Sequence variants that were highly shared formed a cluster that was likely a sequencing artifact. According to an earlier analysis, most TCR beta V segments yielded productive rearrangements about 90% or about 30% of the time.

Trimming took 2 bases from V and 1 from J; bases not matched to a gene: 4. From germline, CDR1 is SGHVS and CDR2 FNYEAQ. The CDR3 is 15 residues long. PCR employed 60 Vbeta and 13 Jbeta primers. The method was immunoSEQ multiplex PCR; TCRdb's version includes in-frame clones alone and lacks a portion of them. Of about 160,000 clones in the sample, roughly 88% were seen once. The clonotype originates from a boy under 10 years old in good health and CMV-seronegative. Sequencing was carried out using PBMCs. The rearrangement uses TRBV7-6 and TRBJ2-5; 7 bases fit TRBD2. CDR3 DNA sequence: TGTGCCAGCAGCTTATTCCGCGGGGGCCAAGAGACCCAGTACTTC. Amino acids: CASSLFRGGQETQYF.